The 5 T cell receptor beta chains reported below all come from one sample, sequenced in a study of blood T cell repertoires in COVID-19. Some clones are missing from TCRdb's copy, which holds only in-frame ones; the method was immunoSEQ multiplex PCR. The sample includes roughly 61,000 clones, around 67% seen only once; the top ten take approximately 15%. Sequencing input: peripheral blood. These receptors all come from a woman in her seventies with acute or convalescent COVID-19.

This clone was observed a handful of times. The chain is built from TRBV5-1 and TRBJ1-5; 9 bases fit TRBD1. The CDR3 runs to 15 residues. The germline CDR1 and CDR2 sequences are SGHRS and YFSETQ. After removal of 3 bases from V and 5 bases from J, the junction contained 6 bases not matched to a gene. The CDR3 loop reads CASSSGTGMYQPQHF. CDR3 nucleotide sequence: TGCGCCAGCAGCTCCGGGACAGGGATGTATCAGCCCCAGCATTTT.

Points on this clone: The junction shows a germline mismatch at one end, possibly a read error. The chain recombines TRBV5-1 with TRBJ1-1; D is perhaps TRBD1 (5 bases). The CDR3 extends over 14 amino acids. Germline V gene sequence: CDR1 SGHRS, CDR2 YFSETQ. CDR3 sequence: CASTLGRGNTEAFF. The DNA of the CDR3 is TGCGCCAGCACCTTGGGGCGGGGGAACACTGAAGCTTTCTTT.

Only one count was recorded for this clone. This CDR3 is CASSPTSGDIQYF. In DNA, the CDR3 is TGTGCCAGCAGTCCGACTAGCGGCGACATTCAGTACTTC. V gene TRBV5-4 combines with J gene TRBJ2-4; 9 bases line up with TRBD2. The CDR3 is 13 amino acids. Trimming removed 5 bases from V and 8 bases from J; junction bases left unmatched: 5. Germline CDR1 is SGHNT and CDR2 is YYREEE (reference sequence).

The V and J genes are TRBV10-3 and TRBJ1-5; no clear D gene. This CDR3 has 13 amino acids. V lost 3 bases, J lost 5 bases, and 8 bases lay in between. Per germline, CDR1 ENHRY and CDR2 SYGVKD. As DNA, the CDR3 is TGTGCCATCAGTGAAGACATTTATCAGCCCCAGCATTTT. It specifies CAISEDIYQPQHF.

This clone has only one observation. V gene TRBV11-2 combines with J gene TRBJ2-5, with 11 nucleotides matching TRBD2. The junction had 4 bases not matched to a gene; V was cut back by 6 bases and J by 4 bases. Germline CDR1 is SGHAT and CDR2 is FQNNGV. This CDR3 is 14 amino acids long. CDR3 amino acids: CASRPGLAGETQYF. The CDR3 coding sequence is TGTGCCAGCAGACCAGGACTAGCGGGAGAGACCCAGTACTTC.